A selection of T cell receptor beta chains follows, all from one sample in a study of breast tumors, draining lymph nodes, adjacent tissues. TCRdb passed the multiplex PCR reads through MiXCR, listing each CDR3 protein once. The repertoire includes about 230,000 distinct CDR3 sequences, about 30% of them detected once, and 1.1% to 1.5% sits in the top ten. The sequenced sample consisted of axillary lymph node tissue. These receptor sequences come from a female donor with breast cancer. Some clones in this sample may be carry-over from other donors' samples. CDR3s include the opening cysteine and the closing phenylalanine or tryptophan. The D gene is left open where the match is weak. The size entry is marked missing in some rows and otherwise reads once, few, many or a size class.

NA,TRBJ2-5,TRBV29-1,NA,CSVESGGGETRYF,TGCAGCGTTGAGTCAGGGGGGGGGGAGACCCGGTACTTC
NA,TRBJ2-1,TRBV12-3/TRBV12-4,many,CASRRDSQYNEQFF,TGTGCCAGCAGACGGGACTCCCAGTACAATGAGCAGTTCTTC
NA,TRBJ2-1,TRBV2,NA,CASRLERRASNEQFF,TGTGCCAGCAGACTGGAGCGGAGGGCGAGCAATGAGCAGTTCTTC
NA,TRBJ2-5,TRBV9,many,CASTPWGSGTQYF,TGTGCCAGCACCCCGTGGGGGTCGGGGACCCAGTACTTC
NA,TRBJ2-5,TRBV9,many,CASSVGGAGQETQYF,TGTGCCAGCAGCGTAGGGGGGGCGGGCCAAGAGACCCAGTACTTC
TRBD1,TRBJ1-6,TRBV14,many,CASSEDRGWGSPLHF,TGTGCCAGCAGCGAAGACAGGGGATGGGGTTCACCCCTCCACTTT
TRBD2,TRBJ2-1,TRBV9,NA,CASSGGDSGGLSSEQFF,TGTGCCAGCAGCGGGGGGGATAGCGGGGGACTATCCAGTGAGCAGTTCTTC
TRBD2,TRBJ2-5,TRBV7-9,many,CASSGPSGRRETQYF,TGTGCCAGCAGCGGCCCTAGCGGGAGAAGAGAGACCCAGTACTTC
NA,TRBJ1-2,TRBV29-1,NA,CSVTGNYGYTF,TGCAGCGTGACAGGCAACTATGGCTACACCTTC
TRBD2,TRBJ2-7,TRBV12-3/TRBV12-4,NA,CASSQITSGIEQYF,TGTGCCAGCAGTCAAATCACTAGCGGAATCGAGCAGTACTTC
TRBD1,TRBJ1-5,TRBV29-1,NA,CSVTTGGGNQPQHF,TGCAGCGTGACCACAGGGGGCGGGAATCAGCCCCAGCATTTT
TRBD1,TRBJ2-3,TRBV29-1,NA,CSVSQGQGTDTQYF,TGCAGCGTCAGCCAGGGACAGGGCACAGATACGCAGTATTTT
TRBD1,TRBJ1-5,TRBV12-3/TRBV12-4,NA,CASSFPGQGQETQHF,TGTGCCAGCAGTTTCCCGGGACAGGGGCAAGAGACCCAGCATTTT
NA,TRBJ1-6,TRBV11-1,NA,CASSLYRGGWSSPPHF,TGTGCCAGCAGCTTATATCGGGGCGGTTGGTCTTCCCCCCCCCACTTT
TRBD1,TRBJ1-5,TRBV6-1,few,CASSEETGYQPQHF,TGTGCCAGCAGTGAAGAGACAGGGTATCAGCCCCAGCATTTT
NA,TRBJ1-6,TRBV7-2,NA,CASSLSGPSYNMPLHF,TGCGCCAGCAGCTTGTCAGGGCCCTCCTATAATATGCCCCTCCACTTT
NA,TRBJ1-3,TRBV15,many,CATSSPRAGNTIYF,TGTGCCACCAGCAGTCCCAGGGCTGGAAACACCATATATTTT
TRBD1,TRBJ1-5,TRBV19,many,CASSGGTGVNPPQHF,TGTGCCAGTAGTGGGGGGACAGGGGTCAATCCGCCCCAGCATTTT
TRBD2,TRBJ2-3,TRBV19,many,CASTLAGATDTQYF,TGTGCCAGTACTCTAGCGGGAGCAACAGATACGCAGTATTTT
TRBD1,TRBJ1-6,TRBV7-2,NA,CASSLGQGNRGSPLHF,TGTGCCAGCAGCTTAGGACAGGGAAATCGGGGTTCACCCCTCCACTTT
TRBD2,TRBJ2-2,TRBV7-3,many,CASRGGFNGELFF,TGTGCCAGCAGGGGAGGGTTTAACGGGGAGCTGTTTTTT
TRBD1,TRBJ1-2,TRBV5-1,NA,CASSWTGSNYGYTF,TGCGCCAGCAGCTGGACAGGGAGCAACTATGGCTACACCTTC
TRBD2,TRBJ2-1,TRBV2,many,CASSVSLAGGNEQFF,TGTGCCAGCAGTGTGAGTCTAGCGGGGGGCAATGAGCAGTTCTTC
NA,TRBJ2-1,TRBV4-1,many,CASSQVPGATYNEQFF,TGCGCCAGCAGCCAAGTGCCGGGGGCAACCTACAATGAGCAGTTCTTC
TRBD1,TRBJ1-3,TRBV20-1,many,CSASPGQSGNTIYF,TGCAGTGCTTCTCCGGGACAGTCTGGAAACACCATATATTTT
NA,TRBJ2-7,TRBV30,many,CAWSSGVYEQYF,TGTGCCTGGAGCTCAGGAGTCTACGAGCAGTACTTC
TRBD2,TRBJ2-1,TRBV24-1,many,CATSPKARLAGGPGEQFF,TGTGCCACCAGTCCCAAGGCCCGACTAGCGGGAGGCCCTGGTGAGCAGTTCTTC
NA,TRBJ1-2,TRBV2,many,CASSREVDYGYTF,TGTGCCAGCAGTAGAGAGGTCGACTATGGCTACACCTTC
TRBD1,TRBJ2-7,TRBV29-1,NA,CSVTRTGPLEQYF,TGCAGCGTGACACGGACAGGGCCCCTCGAGCAGTACTTC
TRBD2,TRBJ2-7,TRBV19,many,CASSMTSGTYEQYF,TGTGCCAGTAGTATGACTAGCGGGACCTACGAGCAGTACTTC
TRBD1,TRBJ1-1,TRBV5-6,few,CASSLSGRGRATEAFF,TGTGCCAGCAGCCTGAGCGGCAGGGGGAGGGCCACTGAAGCTTTCTTT
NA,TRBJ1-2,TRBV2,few,CASSDRGNYGYTF,TGTGCCAGCAGTGACAGGGGTAACTATGGCTACACCTTC
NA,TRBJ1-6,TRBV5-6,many,CASSLGGVGSPLHF,TGTGCCAGCAGCTTGGGTGGGGTAGGGTCACCCCTCCACTTT
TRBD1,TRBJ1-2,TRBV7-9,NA,CVSSLGTGDYGYIF,TGTGTCAGCAGCTTGGGGACAGGAGACTATGGCTACATCTTC
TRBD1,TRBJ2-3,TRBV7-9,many,CASSRWDRGGTDTQYF,TGTGCCAGCAGCCGCTGGGACAGGGGAGGCACAGATACGCAGTATTTT